One and the same sample provided the 9 T cell receptor beta chains below, sequenced in a study of blood T cell repertoires in COVID-19. TCRdb's copy holds only in-frame clones and misses some; the assay was immunoSEQ multiplex PCR. This table has 200,000 to 250,000 clones, roughly 85% appearing once. The sequenced sample consisted of peripheral blood. These receptors originate from a man between 50 and 59 years old with COVID-19, enrolled during active disease.

V and J are TRBV30 and TRBJ1-1, with TRBD1 as a possible D gene (5 bases). CDR3 size: 14 residues. Between the trimmed V and J ends, which lost 7 bases and 5 bases, there was a span of 20 bases. Germline CDR1 reads GTSNPN; CDR2 reads SVGIG (reference sequence). CDR3 sequence reads: CALRTTRTLTEAFF. For the CDR3, the DNA is TGTGCCTTAAGGACAACCCGTACCTTAACTGAAGCTTTCTTT.

V and J are TRBV4-1 and TRBJ1-3, with 11 bases lining up with TRBD1. The length of the CDR3 is 18 residues. The germline V gene has CDR1 MGHRA and CDR2 YSYEKL. Trimming removed 0 bases from V and 4 bases from J; junction bases left unmatched: 8. The DNA for the CDR3 is TGCGCCAGCAGCCAAGAGGGGACAGGGGGATTGGGAGGAAACACCATATATTTT. It yields the protein CASSQEGTGGLGGNTIYF.

The count of this clone is one. The V and J genes are TRBV5-4 and TRBJ1-2; 10 nucleotides match TRBD1. The germline CDR1 and CDR2 sequences are SGHNT and YYREEE (reference sequence). Trimming cost V 0 bases and J 8 bases; bases outside gene matches: 13. CDR3 length: 17 residues. For the CDR3, the DNA is TGTGCCAGCAGCTTGGCGTACTGGACAGGGGGATTAGGAGGCTACACCTTC. The encoded protein is CASSLAYWTGGLGGYTF.

The chain recombines TRBV3-1 (or the pseudogene TRBV3-2) with TRBJ2-7; D may be TRBD1 (6 bases). V lost 4 bases and J 5 bases, leaving 18 bases between the germline ends. Germline loops: CDR1 LGHDT, CDR2 YNNKEL (reference sequence). The CDR3 is made up of 15 amino acids. CDR3 protein: CASSPPRHRAHEQYF. The CDR3 bases are TGTGCCAGCAGCCCCCCTCGGCACAGGGCCCACGAGCAGTACTTC.

The rearrangement joins TRBV5-4 to TRBJ2-3; 9 positions match TRBD2. The germline CDR1 and CDR2 sequences are SGHNT and YYREEE (reference sequence). This CDR3 comprises 19 residues. The junction had 11 bases not matched to a gene; V was cut back by 0 bases and J by 0 bases. The CDR3 loop reads CASSLDRSGGSLSTDTQYF. The CDR3 nucleotides are TGTGCCAGCAGCTTGGATCGTAGCGGGGGAAGCCTAAGCACAGATACGCAGTATTTT.

The chain carries TRBV29-1 and TRBJ2-7; 9 bases match TRBD1. Unmatched junction bases numbered 8, after V lost 6 bases and J lost 2 bases. The CDR3 contains 14 residues. Germline V lookup: CDR1 SQVTM, CDR2 ANQGSEA. Written as DNA, the CDR3 is TGCAGCGTGGGGGGACAGGGAACTACCTACGAGCAGTACTTC. Encoded protein: CSVGGQGTTYEQYF.

The chain joins TRBV5-1 to TRBJ1-3, with D possibly being TRBD1 (6 bases). V lost 0 bases and J 3 bases, leaving 16 bases between the germline ends. Germline values: CDR1 SGHRS, CDR2 YFSETQ. The CDR3 length is 17 residues. The CDR3 DNA follows: TGCGCCAGCAGCTTGGCCTTATCAGGGGTATATGGAAACACCATATATTTT. Translated: CASSLALSGVYGNTIYF.

This sequence joins TRBV6-5 and TRBJ2-7; 12 nucleotides match TRBD2. Germline-derived CDR1 and CDR2 are MNHEY and SVGAGI. V was pared by 6 bases and J by 6 bases, with 9 bases of the junction left unmatched. The CDR3 totals 15 residues. The CDR3: CASSRLAGATGEQYF. CDR3 sequence (DNA): TGTGCCAGCAGCAGACTAGCGGGGGCCACCGGCGAGCAGTACTTC.

The rearrangement joins TRBV2 to TRBJ1-2, with 8 bases that match TRBD1. J lost 4 bases, V lost 3 bases, and 7 bases had no gene match. Looked up from germline, CDR1 is SNHLY and CDR2 is FYNNEI. This CDR3 has 15 residues. The DNA of the CDR3 is TGTGCCAGCAGTGAGCCAAAGGGGACAGGCTATGGCTACACCTTC. Protein sequence: CASSEPKGTGYGYTF.